Below, 20 T cell receptor beta chains from the same sample are listed, as sequenced in a study of blood T cell repertoires in COVID-19. Only in-frame clones appear in the TCRdb table, and some are missing; sequencing was by immunoSEQ multiplex PCR. The sample consists of around 150,000 clones, approximately 92% of them appearing once. Sequenced material: peripheral blood. The receptors derive from a woman between 45 and 60 years old with acute or convalescent COVID-19.

The V call is TRBV3-1 (or the pseudogene TRBV3-2), the J call TRBJ2-1; 9 bases map to TRBD2. V shed 1 base and J 0 bases; nucleotides not matched to a gene: 10. The germline CDR1 and CDR2 sequences are LGHDT and YNNKEL (reference sequence). CDR3 size: 19 residues. The CDR3 loop reads CASSQAVVAGASSYNEQFF. The DNA for the CDR3 is TGTGCCAGCAGCCAAGCAGTTGTAGCGGGAGCGTCCTCCTACAATGAGCAGTTCTTC.

V gene TRBV19 combines with J gene TRBJ2-7, with TRBD1 identical over 9 bases. V was pared by 5 bases and J by 2 bases, with 7 bases of the junction left unmatched. CDR1 and CDR2 from the germline V gene are LNHDA and SQIVND (reference sequence). The CDR3 is 15 amino acids. CDR3 residues: CASSLGQGKTYEQYF. The DNA for the CDR3 is TGTGCCAGTAGTTTGGGACAGGGTAAAACCTACGAGCAGTACTTC.

The rearrangement links TRBV28 to TRBJ2-5; 10 bases agree with TRBD2. This CDR3 is built from 17 residues. V lost 4 bases to trimming and J lost 0 bases; unmatched junction nucleotides: 8. Looked up from germline, CDR1 is MDHEN and CDR2 is SYDVKM. The CDR3 DNA sequence: TGTGCCAGCAGTTCCCCAGCGGGAGGGTTGTACCAAGAGACCCAGTACTTC. Its protein product is CASSSPAGGLYQETQYF.

A few counts support this clone. This chain joins TRBV27 and TRBJ2-5, with 8 bases that match TRBD2. This CDR3 comprises 15 residues. Germline V gives CDR1 MNHEY, CDR2 SMNVEV (reference sequence). Trimming took 5 bases from V and 5 from J; bases not matched to a gene: 10. This chain's CDR3 is CASSPGLGAGETQYF. CDR3 DNA sequence: TGTGCCAGCAGTCCGGGACTAGGGGCGGGGGAGACCCAGTACTTC.

The chain joins TRBV14 to TRBJ1-1, with TRBD1 identical over 10 bases. This CDR3 comprises 16 residues. CDR1 is SGHDN, CDR2 FVKESK, per germline. Trimming took 3 bases from V and 5 from J; bases not matched to a gene: 9. DNA for the CDR3: TGTGCCAGCAGCCACCTCCCGGGACAGGGGTATACTGAAGCTTTCTTT. Translating it yields CASSHLPGQGYTEAFF.

V usage is TRBV9 and J usage is TRBJ1-5; D may be TRBD1 (6 bases). Trimming stripped 0 bases from V and 4 bases from J, with 11 bases between. CDR3 length: 15 residues. In germline, CDR1 is SGDLS, CDR2 YYNGEE. Written as DNA, the CDR3 is TGTGCCAGCAGCGTAGAACAGGGTCCGAATCAGCCCCAGCATTTT. It translates to CASSVEQGPNQPQHF. Variable domain in full (rest from reference TRBV9 and TRBJ1-5): DSGVTQTPKHLITATGQRVTLRCSPRSGDLSVYWYQQSLDQGLQFLIQYYNGEERAKGNILERFSAQQFPDLHSELNLSSLELGDSALYFCASSVEQGPNQPQHFGDGTRLSIL.

The chain combines TRBV6-6 with TRBJ1-2; 7 nucleotides agree with TRBD1. Germline V gene data show CDR1 as MNHNY and CDR2 as SVGAGI (reference sequence). V lost 4 bases and J lost 7; bases outside the gene matches: 15. There are 16 residues in the CDR3. CDR3 loop: CASSSATTGRVGGYTF. Written as DNA, the CDR3 is TGTGCCAGCAGTTCCGCAACGACAGGGCGGGTGGGTGGCTACACCTTC.

The V call is TRBV5-4, the J call TRBJ2-7; 10 bases fit TRBD1. This CDR3 is built from 15 residues. Trimming took 4 bases from V and 7 from J; bases not matched to a gene: 11. Germline V gene data show CDR1 as SGHNT and CDR2 as YYREEE (reference sequence). CDR3 sequence: CASSRFGTGAREQYF. The CDR3 bases are TGTGCCAGCAGCCGATTTGGGACAGGGGCGCGTGAGCAGTACTTC.

This chain uses TRBV30 with TRBJ1-5; TRBD1 matches 7 bases. The germline V gene has CDR1 GTSNPN and CDR2 SVGIG (reference sequence). The CDR3 is 15 amino acids. V dropped 3 bases and J dropped 1; count of bases not matched to a gene: 6. This chain's CDR3 is CAWRRQGLSNQPQHF. The CDR3 coding sequence is TGTGCCTGGAGAAGACAGGGCCTAAGCAATCAGCCCCAGCATTTT.

This chain connects TRBV10-3 to TRBJ1-1; a weak D match, TRBD1 (5 bases). V was trimmed by 0 bases and J by 0 bases, leaving 23 bases between them. CDR1 ENHRY and CDR2 SYGVKD come from the germline V gene. This CDR3 region has 20 residues. The CDR3, as DNA: TGTGCCATCAGTGAGTCCCGGAGGGATGGGGGGGTCACCATGAACACTGAAGCTTTCTTT. Its translation: CAISESRRDGGVTMNTEAFF.

The V and J genes are TRBV5-4 and TRBJ2-3; 7 nucleotides agree with TRBD2. CDR1 is SGHNT and CDR2 is YYREEE in the germline V gene (reference sequence). CDR3 length: 16 residues. Trimming cost V 3 bases and J 5 bases; bases outside gene matches: 12. The CDR3 reads CASSSLAREERDTQYF. CDR3 DNA sequence: TGTGCCAGCAGCTCCCTAGCACGGGAGGAAAGAGATACGCAGTATTTT. The full variable domain, in which reference TRBV5-4 and TRBJ2-3 provide the parts outside the CDR3, is ETGVTQSPTHLIKTRGQQVTLRCSSQSGHNTVSWYQQALGQGPQFIFQYYREEENGRGNFPPRFSGLQFPNYSSELNVNALELDDSALYLCASSSLAREERDTQYFGPGTRLTVL.

This chain connects TRBV19 to TRBJ1-2; D unclear. This CDR3 comprises 16 residues. V was trimmed by 5 bases and J by 0 bases, leaving 16 bases between them. Per germline, CDR1 LNHDA and CDR2 SQIVND (reference sequence). The chain's CDR3 is CASSPVFGASNYGYTF. The CDR3 coding sequence is TGTGCCAGTAGTCCCGTTTTCGGAGCCTCTAACTATGGCTACACCTTC.

The V call is TRBV5-1, the J call TRBJ1-1, with D unclear. V was clipped by 3 bases and J by 3 bases, with 12 bases between them. This CDR3 spans 14 amino acids. Germline V CDR1 and CDR2: SGHRS, YFSETQ. The CDR3 DNA reads TGCGCCAGCAGCTATACAGAGATTGACACTGAAGCTTTCTTT. Protein product: CASSYTEIDTEAFF.

The chain has TRBV15 and TRBJ1-2; a possible D gene is TRBD1 (6 bases). The germline V and J ends were trimmed by 6 bases and 5 bases, with 16 bases remaining between them. The CDR3 covers 14 residues. CDR1 is LNHNV and CDR2 is YYDKDF in the germline V gene (reference sequence). CDR3 nucleotides: TGTGCCACCAGTTGGGGGGGCGACAGGTATGGCTACACCTTC. This gives the protein CATSWGGDRYGYTF.

This chain links TRBV11-2 with TRBJ1-2; TRBD1 matches at 7 bases. CDR3 length: 12 residues. Germline values: CDR1 SGHAT, CDR2 FQNNGV. Trimming removed 5 bases from V and 7 bases from J; junction bases left unmatched: 4. The chain's CDR3 is CASSKGGGGYTF. CDR3 bases: TGTGCCAGCAGCAAAGGGGGCGGTGGCTACACCTTC.

The V call is TRBV7-9, the J call TRBJ1-6; D is ambiguous. Trimming left V 5 bases short and J 7 bases short, with 12 bases between. The CDR3 is 14 amino acids. CDR1 is SEHNR and CDR2 is FQNEAQ in the germline V gene (reference sequence). CDR3 nucleotides: TGTGCCAGCAGCCCGGGAGCCCAAAATTCACCCCTCCACTTT. Protein: CASSPGAQNSPLHF.

The V and J genes are TRBV30 and TRBJ1-4; D may be TRBD1 (5 bases). Trimming removed 3 bases from V and 7 bases from J, with 15 bases in between. Germline lookup yields CDR1 GTSNPN and CDR2 SVGIG (reference sequence). The CDR3 totals 14 residues. The CDR3 DNA reads as TGTGCCTGGAGCGCCAGTGGGGGGAGTGAAAAACTGTTTTTT. Protein product: CAWSASGGSEKLFF.

V is TRBV5-6 and J is TRBJ1-1, with TRBD1 as a possible D gene (5 bases). This CDR3 spans 14 amino acids. Trimming pared 4 bases from V and 0 bases from J, leaving 10 bases between. The germline gives CDR1 SGHDT, CDR2 YYEEEE. CDR3 in DNA: TGTGCCAGCAGCCACGGACACTTGAACACTGAAGCTTTCTTT. Protein: CASSHGHLNTEAFF.

The DNA for the CDR3 is TGTGCCAGCAGCTACGGGAGCGGGAGGCTGGCTGAGCAGTTCTTC. Residues: CASSYGSGRLAEQFF. J is TRBJ2-1 and V is TRBV13; TRBD2 matches at 9 bases. This CDR3 spans 15 amino acids. Germline trimming cut 4 bases from V and 9 bases from J; bases unmatched to any gene: 10. Germline-derived CDR1 and CDR2 are PRHDT and FYEKMQ (reference sequence).

This clone was observed a single time. The V and J genes are TRBV11-2 and TRBJ1-1; TRBD1 might be the D (6 bases). The length of the CDR3 is 14 residues. Germline V gene sequence: CDR1 SGHAT, CDR2 FQNNGV. The ends were cut back, 1 base at V and 6 bases at J, with 12 bases in the middle. The CDR3 loop reads CASSLAGAGSEAFF. CDR3 in DNA: TGTGCCAGCAGCTTAGCAGGGGCTGGGTCTGAAGCTTTCTTT.